The entry below describes one TCR beta chain. Mismatch with germline at one junction end may stem from a read error. This sample was taken from a study of blood T cells in healthy people across ages. Alongside a J-beta primer mix, a sample-barcoded 5' primer served in a second PCR lasting 7 to 11 cycles. Each cDNA molecule received a tag from a template-switch adaptor that had 12 random nucleotides. Using its own MiXCR run on the 5' RACE reads, TCRdb lists one record per CDR3 protein. The table includes around 1,500,000 distinct CDR3 sequences, approximately 42% detected once. The CDR3 covers 17 residues. The germline V gene encodes CDR1 MGHDK and CDR2 SYGVNS.

The chain uses TRBV25-1 and TRBJ1-6; 8 bases are a match to TRBD1. The material sequenced was blood. The clonotype originates from a woman younger than 30 in good health. The CDR3 coding sequence is TGTGCCGGCAGTGATAGGGCCCGGACAGGGCATAATTCACCCCTCCACTTT. Protein: CAGSDRARTGHNSPLHF.